This is a list of T cell receptor beta chains from one sample in a study of blood T cells in healthy people across ages. One entry per CDR3 protein, called by TCRdb with MiXCR from the 5' RACE reads. Seen here are approximately 820,000 distinct CDR3 sequences, approximately 44% observed once, and the top ten hold under 20%. Sequenced material: blood. The receptors shown here come from a man between 60 and 75 years old in good health. CDR3s include the opening cysteine and the closing phenylalanine or tryptophan. The order of the fields is clone size, CDR3 length, J gene, D gene, V gene, CDR3 protein, CDR3 DNA. The D gene is left open where the match is weak. Expanded clones get a size class; other rows say once, few or many, or leave the size out.

abundance: once; len: 12; j_gene: TRBJ2-7; d_gene: NA; v_gene: TRBV6-5; CDR3aa: CASSYSGWEQYF; CDR3nt: TGTGCCAGCAGTTACTCGGGCTGGGAGCAGTACTTC
abundance: once; len: 12; j_gene: TRBJ2-3; d_gene: NA; v_gene: TRBV20-1; CDR3aa: CSAPGPGATQYF; CDR3nt: TGCAGTGCCCCGGGACCAGGGGCTACGCAGTATTTT
abundance: NA; len: 16; j_gene: TRBJ1-5; d_gene: TRBD1; v_gene: TRBV6-2/TRBV6-3; CDR3aa: CASSSAEGAGNQPQHF; CDR3nt: TGTGCCAGCAGTTCCGCAGAGGGGGCAGGCAATCAGCCCCAGCATTTT
abundance: NA; len: 15; j_gene: TRBJ2-3; d_gene: NA; v_gene: TRBV20-1; CDR3aa: CSASHSAVSTDTQYF; CDR3nt: TGCAGTGCTAGTCATTCAGCGGTTAGCACAGATACGCAGTATTTT
abundance: NA; len: 16; j_gene: TRBJ2-5; d_gene: TRBD2; v_gene: TRBV6-2/TRBV6-3; CDR3aa: CASTRLAGHTAYQQYF; CDR3nt: TGTGCCAGCACCCGACTAGCGGGGCACACCGCATATCAGCAGTACTTC
abundance: NA; len: 12; j_gene: TRBJ2-7; d_gene: NA; v_gene: TRBV12-3/TRBV12-4; CDR3aa: CASSFLPYEQYF; CDR3nt: TGTGCCAGCAGTTTTTTACCCTACGAGCAGTACTTC
abundance: few; len: 13; j_gene: TRBJ2-7; d_gene: NA; v_gene: TRBV20-1; CDR3aa: CSARTDLRYEQYF; CDR3nt: TGCAGTGCTAGAACTGATCTTAGATACGAGCAGTACTTC
abundance: few; len: 16; j_gene: TRBJ2-5; d_gene: TRBD1; v_gene: TRBV5-1; CDR3aa: CASSSTPGTAEETQYF; CDR3nt: TGCGCCAGCAGCTCGACACCCGGGACAGCGGAAGAGACCCAGTACTTC
abundance: NA; len: 16; j_gene: TRBJ2-7; d_gene: TRBD1; v_gene: TRBV19; CDR3aa: CASNLFVQDRVYEQYF; CDR3nt: TGTGCCAGTAACCTGTTCGTGCAGGACAGGGTTTACGAGCAGTACTTC
abundance: NA; len: 17; j_gene: TRBJ2-3; d_gene: NA; v_gene: TRBV9; CDR3aa: CASSARGSKDLTDTQYF; CDR3nt: TGTGCCAGCAGCGCCAGGGGCTCCAAAGATCTGACAGATACGCAGTATTTT
abundance: few; len: 15; j_gene: TRBJ2-1; d_gene: TRBD1; v_gene: TRBV5-1; CDR3aa: CASSLGQGVINEQFF; CDR3nt: TGCGCCAGCAGCTTGGGACAGGGGGTAATAAATGAGCAGTTCTTC
abundance: NA; len: 17; j_gene: TRBJ1-4; d_gene: NA; v_gene: TRBV5-5; CDR3aa: CASSLALLTFTNEKLFF; CDR3nt: TGTGCCAGCAGCTTGGCGTTGTTGACGTTTACTAATGAAAAACTGTTTTTT
abundance: NA; len: 17; j_gene: TRBJ2-1; d_gene: TRBD2; v_gene: TRBV5-1; CDR3aa: CASSFGAGGPGYNEQFF; CDR3nt: TGCGCCAGCAGCTTCGGGGCGGGGGGGCCCGGTTACAATGAGCAGTTCTTC
abundance: NA; len: 14; j_gene: TRBJ2-4; d_gene: TRBD2; v_gene: TRBV7-2; CDR3aa: CASSQGLAMGEQYF; CDR3nt: TGTGCCAGTAGCCAAGGACTAGCAATGGGGGAGCAGTACTTC
abundance: NA; len: 14; j_gene: TRBJ2-3; d_gene: TRBD1; v_gene: TRBV7-9; CDR3aa: CASGDRGFTDTQYF; CDR3nt: TGTGCCAGTGGGGACAGGGGGTTTACAGATACGCAGTATTTT
abundance: NA; len: 13; j_gene: TRBJ2-6; d_gene: NA; v_gene: TRBV7-2; CDR3aa: CASSFIGANVLTF; CDR3nt: TGTGCCAGCAGCTTTATTGGGGCCAACGTCCTGACTTTC
abundance: few; len: 15; j_gene: TRBJ2-5; d_gene: TRBD1; v_gene: TRBV4-1; CDR3aa: CASSPQDRGQETQYF; CDR3nt: TGCGCCAGCAGCCCCCAGGACAGGGGCCAAGAGACCCAGTACTTC
abundance: NA; len: 14; j_gene: TRBJ2-7; d_gene: NA; v_gene: TRBV2; CDR3aa: CASSEAGRRYEQYF; CDR3nt: TGTGCCAGCAGTGAAGCGGGACGCCGCTACGAGCAGTACTTC
abundance: few; len: 17; j_gene: TRBJ1-6; d_gene: NA; v_gene: TRBV20-1; CDR3aa: CSARPKPTGGYRSPLHF; CDR3nt: TGCAGTGCTAGACCTAAACCGACCGGGGGTTATCGTTCACCCCTCCACTTT
abundance: NA; len: 15; j_gene: TRBJ2-1; d_gene: NA; v_gene: TRBV11-2; CDR3aa: CASSPAERIRGEQFF; CDR3nt: TGTGCCAGCAGCCCGGCGGAGAGAATCAGGGGTGAGCAGTTCTTC
abundance: NA; len: 14; j_gene: TRBJ2-1; d_gene: TRBD1; v_gene: TRBV12-3/TRBV12-4; CDR3aa: CASTLGQGFNEQFF; CDR3nt: TGTGCCAGCACCCTGGGACAGGGTTTTAATGAGCAGTTCTTC
abundance: NA; len: 13; j_gene: TRBJ1-6; d_gene: NA; v_gene: TRBV12-3/TRBV12-4; CDR3aa: CASSDPGHSPLHF; CDR3nt: TGTGCCAGCAGTGACCCGGGGCATTCACCCCTCCACTTT
abundance: many; len: 15; j_gene: TRBJ2-5; d_gene: TRBD1; v_gene: TRBV11-3; CDR3aa: CASSFGHRGQETQYF; CDR3nt: TGTGCCAGCAGCTTCGGCCACAGGGGCCAGGAGACCCAGTACTTC
abundance: NA; len: 15; j_gene: TRBJ1-1; d_gene: NA; v_gene: TRBV2; CDR3aa: CASSFPGRENTEAFF; CDR3nt: TGTGCCAGCAGTTTTCCGGGACGGGAGAACACTGAAGCTTTCTTT
abundance: NA; len: 18; j_gene: TRBJ2-7; d_gene: TRBD2; v_gene: TRBV6-2/TRBV6-3; CDR3aa: CASSYSTSGGPIQYEQYF; CDR3nt: TGTGCCAGCAGTTACTCGACTAGCGGGGGACCCATACAATACGAGCAGTACTTC
abundance: NA; len: 16; j_gene: TRBJ2-7; d_gene: TRBD1; v_gene: TRBV2; CDR3aa: CASSPEKGQGAYEQYF; CDR3nt: TGTGCCAGCAGCCCCGAAAAGGGACAGGGGGCTTACGAGCAGTACTTC
abundance: many; len: 15; j_gene: TRBJ2-5; d_gene: NA; v_gene: TRBV29-1; CDR3aa: CSVRFGQQLGETQYF; CDR3nt: TGCAGCGTTCGTTTTGGACAACAGCTCGGGGAGACCCAGTACTTC
abundance: many; len: 13; j_gene: TRBJ2-5; d_gene: NA; v_gene: TRBV18; CDR3aa: CASSSNSEETQYF; CDR3nt: TGTGCCAGCTCATCCAACTCCGAAGAGACCCAGTACTTC
abundance: NA; len: 16; j_gene: TRBJ1-1; d_gene: TRBD1; v_gene: TRBV12-3/TRBV12-4; CDR3aa: CASSAQPDRDNTEAFF; CDR3nt: TGTGCCAGCAGCGCCCAGCCAGACAGGGACAACACTGAAGCTTTCTTT
abundance: few; len: 14; j_gene: TRBJ2-1; d_gene: NA; v_gene: TRBV5-1; CDR3aa: CASSSGGMNNEQFF; CDR3nt: TGCGCCAGCAGCTCCGGAGGCATGAACAATGAGCAGTTCTTC
abundance: NA; len: 12; j_gene: TRBJ2-1; d_gene: NA; v_gene: TRBV20-1; CDR3aa: CSAMDRNNEQFF; CDR3nt: TGCAGTGCAATGGACAGAAACAATGAGCAGTTCTTC
abundance: NA; len: 16; j_gene: TRBJ2-3; d_gene: NA; v_gene: TRBV12-3/TRBV12-4; CDR3aa: CASSTRLSLSSDTQYF; CDR3nt: TGTGCCAGCAGTACGAGACTATCCTTGAGTTCCGATACGCAGTATTTT
abundance: few; len: 14; j_gene: TRBJ2-1; d_gene: TRBD1; v_gene: TRBV6-2/TRBV6-3; CDR3aa: CASSDPGQGNEQFF; CDR3nt: TGTGCCAGCAGTGATCCGGGACAGGGCAATGAGCAGTTCTTC
abundance: NA; len: 14; j_gene: TRBJ1-6; d_gene: NA; v_gene: TRBV7-9; CDR3aa: CASSLAALPGALHF; CDR3nt: TGTGCCAGCAGCTTGGCGGCGCTGCCGGGAGCCCTCCACTTT
abundance: NA; len: 12; j_gene: TRBJ2-3; d_gene: NA; v_gene: TRBV12-3/TRBV12-4; CDR3aa: CASRLISDTQYF; CDR3nt: TGTGCCAGCAGATTGATTTCTGATACGCAGTATTTT
abundance: NA; len: 16; j_gene: TRBJ2-1; d_gene: NA; v_gene: TRBV5-1; CDR3aa: CASSGGGGGADSEQFF; CDR3nt: TGCGCCAGCAGCGGGGGTGGGGGAGGCGCCGACAGTGAGCAGTTCTTC
abundance: few; len: 17; j_gene: TRBJ2-3; d_gene: NA; v_gene: TRBV5-1; CDR3aa: CASSLVLGLGVTDTQYF; CDR3nt: TGCGCCAGCAGCTTGGTGCTGGGGTTGGGCGTGACAGATACGCAGTATTTT
abundance: NA; len: 12; j_gene: TRBJ2-1; d_gene: NA; v_gene: TRBV6-1; CDR3aa: CASKSRIYEQFF; CDR3nt: TGTGCCAGCAAGAGTCGGATCTACGAGCAGTTCTTC
abundance: once; len: 16; j_gene: TRBJ2-2; d_gene: NA; v_gene: TRBV7-8; CDR3aa: CASSGAGTIRTGELFF; CDR3nt: TGTGCCAGCAGCGGCGCGGGGACCATTAGGACCGGGGAGCTGTTTTTT
abundance: few; len: 14; j_gene: TRBJ2-1; d_gene: NA; v_gene: TRBV5-1; CDR3aa: CASSLMDSYNEQFF; CDR3nt: TGCGCCAGCAGCTTGATGGACAGTTACAATGAGCAGTTCTTC
abundance: few; len: 15; j_gene: TRBJ2-7; d_gene: NA; v_gene: TRBV2; CDR3aa: CASGGRGSSAYEQYF; CDR3nt: TGTGCCAGCGGGGGACGGGGTTCATCTGCCTACGAGCAGTACTTC